This T cell receptor beta chain was sequenced for a study of early T cells in non-severe SARS-CoV-2 infection. Overall study: Chains stayed unpaired after sequencing of bulk RNA from unsorted whole blood.

The CDR3 spans 15 residues. J was trimmed by 7 bases and V by 0 bases; bases with no gene match: 6. Germline V gene data show CDR1 as SGDLS and CDR2 as YYNGEE. This clonotype was counted between two and nine times. Its antigen is unknown. cDNA molecules, individually, were tagged with unique molecular identifiers. MiXCR was run by TCRdb on the 5' RACE reads, yielding one entry per CDR3 protein. The data contain about 110,000 distinct CDR3 sequences, about an eighth of them singletons. Study-level points and caveats: Anti-spike CD8 responses were favored by VDJdb matching, which missed private and CD4 specificities.

Sequenced sample: whole blood. This chain connects TRBV9 to TRBJ1-4; 7 positions agree with TRBD1. The clonotype comes from an adult who was a healthcare worker with PCR-confirmed SARS-CoV-2 infection or an uninfected control (not recorded which). This CDR3 reads CASSVESAGGEKLFF. Written as DNA, the CDR3 is TGTGCCAGCAGCGTAGAGTCGGCAGGGGGTGAAAAACTGTTTTTT.